This T cell receptor (beta chain) was sequenced in a study of blood T cell repertoires in COVID-19. Sequencing was performed with immunoSEQ multiplex PCR; in TCRdb, only in-frame clones are kept and a portion is missing. Of under 95,000 clones in the sample, 88% were seen once. The CDR3 contains 18 residues. The trim removed 0 bases at V and 3 bases at J, leaving 11 bases unmatched. CDR1 and CDR2 (germline): SGDLS, YYNGEE. Material for sequencing was peripheral blood. The chain has TRBV9 and TRBJ2-5; TRBD1 agrees at 10 bases. This receptor was identified in a human donor in a cohort sampled during active COVID-19. The CDR3 coding sequence is TGTGCCAGCAGCGTAGACCCTCATCGGGGACAGGGGAAAGAGACCCAGTACTTC. Encoded protein: CASSVDPHRGQGKETQYF.